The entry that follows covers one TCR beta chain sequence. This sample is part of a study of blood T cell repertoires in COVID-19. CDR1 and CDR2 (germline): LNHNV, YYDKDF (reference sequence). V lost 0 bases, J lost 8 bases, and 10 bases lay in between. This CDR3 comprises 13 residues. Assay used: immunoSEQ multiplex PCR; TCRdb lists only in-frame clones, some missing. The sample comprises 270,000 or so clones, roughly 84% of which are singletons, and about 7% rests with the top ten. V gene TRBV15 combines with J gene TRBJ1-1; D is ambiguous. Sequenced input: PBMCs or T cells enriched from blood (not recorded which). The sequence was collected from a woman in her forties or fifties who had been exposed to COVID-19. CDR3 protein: CATSRDRRREAFF. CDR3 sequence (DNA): TGTGCCACCAGCAGAGATAGGAGGCGCGAAGCTTTCTTT.